This T cell receptor (beta chain) stems from a study of blood T cell repertoires in COVID-19. Study in general: Specimens from acute and convalescent COVID-19 originated in the United States, Italy and Spain. In each case, the material was cDNA or gDNA derived from T cells, B-cell-depleted T cells, or PBMCs.

V was shortened by 1 base and J by 6 bases, with 18 bases between the two germline ends. The CDR3 contains 16 residues. Per the germline V gene, CDR1 is MDHEN and CDR2 is SYDVKM. Original processing notes: Researchers report that nucleated cell counts were estimated from reference gene primer amplification. Here immunoSEQ multiplex PCR was the method, and the copy in TCRdb shows in-frame clones only, minus some. V, J and clone size derive from that table, while D and trimming were established from the DNA sequence. The sample has approximately 15,000 clones, around 88% seen once. The TCR originated in a human donor with active COVID-19. The donor label of this sample is uncertain. The chain links TRBV28 to TRBJ1-2, with TRBD1 as a possible D gene (6 bases). Sequenced input: peripheral blood. DNA of the CDR3: TGTGCCAGCAGTTTATTGGGGTTTGGGGGCGCCGATGGCTACACCTTC. Encoded protein: CASSLLGFGGADGYTF.